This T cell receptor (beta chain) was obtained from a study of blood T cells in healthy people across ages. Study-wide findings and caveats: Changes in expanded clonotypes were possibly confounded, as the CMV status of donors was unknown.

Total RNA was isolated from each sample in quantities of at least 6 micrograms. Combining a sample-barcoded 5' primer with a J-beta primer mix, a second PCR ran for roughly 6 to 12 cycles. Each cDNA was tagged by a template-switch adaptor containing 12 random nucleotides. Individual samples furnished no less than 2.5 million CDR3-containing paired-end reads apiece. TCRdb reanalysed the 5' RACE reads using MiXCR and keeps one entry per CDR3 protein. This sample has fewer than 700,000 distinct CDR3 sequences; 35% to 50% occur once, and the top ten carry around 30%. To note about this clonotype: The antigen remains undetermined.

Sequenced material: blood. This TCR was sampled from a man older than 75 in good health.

The CDR3 DNA reads TGTGCCAGCAGTCGAGCGGGGGGGACCCAAGAGACCCAGTACTTC. The encoded protein is CASSRAGGTQETQYF. The chain has TRBV28 and TRBJ2-5; TRBD2 matches at 10 bases. V lost 5 bases, J lost 1 base, and 4 bases stayed unmatched. From germline, CDR1 is MDHEN and CDR2 SYDVKM. The CDR3 covers 15 residues.